The rows below give T cell receptor beta chains drawn from one sample of a study of PD-1 blockade in classical Hodgkin lymphoma. Clones were sequenced by immunoSEQ multiplex PCR, and TCRdb holds only the in-frame ones, with some missing. The repertoire has 20,000 to 25,000 clones, about 71% of them found once; the top ten carry more than 15%. Sequences were derived from peripheral blood mononuclear cells (PBMCs), sampled at baseline. Receptors were obtained from a human donor with classical Hodgkin lymphoma. Each CDR3 is given with its conserved first and last residue. The order of the fields is V gene, D gene, J gene, clone size, CDR3 DNA, CDR3 protein. D genes are given only for firm matches. Clone size is shown for a subset of rows, as once, few, many or a class of expanded clone.

>TRBV5-4|TRBD1|TRBJ2-1|NA
TGTGCCAGCAGCTACGGACAGGGGAGGGTCAATGAGCAGTTCTTC
CASSYGQGRVNEQFF
>TRBV7-9|TRBD2|TRBJ2-2|few
TGTGCCAGCAGCCCGGGAGGCACCGGGGAGCTGTTTTTT
CASSPGGTGELFF
>TRBV6-1|TRBD2|TRBJ2-1|once
TGTGCCAGCAGTGGACTAGCGGGAGCCCTCAATGAGCAGTTCTTC
CASSGLAGALNEQFF
>TRBV19|TRBD2|TRBJ2-3|medium-sized
TGTGCCAGTAGTACCCCCCCCGGGACTAGCGGTAGCACAGATACGCAGTATTTT
CASSTPPGTSGSTDTQYF
>TRBV6-5|NA|TRBJ2-1|NA
TGTGCCAGCAGTTACTCGTTCGGTTACAATGAGCAGTTCTTC
CASSYSFGYNEQFF
>TRBV5-8|NA|TRBJ1-5|NA
TGTGCCAGCAGCCGTTCATCAGTCCAGAAAAGAAATCAGCCCCAGCATTTT
CASSRSSVQKRNQPQHF
>TRBV4-3|NA|TRBJ2-2|NA
TGCGCCAGCAGCCAAGATCGATCTAGCGTTTACACCGGGGAGCTGTTTTTT
CASSQDRSSVYTGELFF
>TRBV19|TRBD2|TRBJ2-1|NA
TGTGCCAGCCAGACTAGCGGGAGGACCCAGTTCTTC
CASQTSGRTQFF
>TRBV7-3|TRBD1|TRBJ2-7|NA
TGTGCCAGCAGCCGAGGGACAGGGGGAGAGCAGTACTTC
CASSRGTGGEQYF
>TRBV30|TRBD1|TRBJ1-4|NA
TGTGCCTGGGCCCGACAGGGGCTCCAGGGGGAAAAACTGTTTTTT
CAWARQGLQGEKLFF
>TRBV19|NA|TRBJ2-4|once
TGTGCCAGTAGTATAGCCGGGGTTGGAGGGTTTGGAGCCAAAAACATTCAGTACTTC
CASSIAGVGGFGAKNIQYF
>TRBV29-1|TRBD1|TRBJ1-1|NA
TGCAGCGCCCGAGGGGACAGGGACAACACTGAAGCTTTCTTT
CSARGDRDNTEAFF
>TRBV9|NA|TRBJ2-2|NA
TGTGCCAGCAGCGTATTGGACACCGGGGAGCTGTTTTTT
CASSVLDTGELFF
>TRBV7-2|NA|TRBJ2-7|NA
TGTGCCAGCAGCTTGACCAGGGGGGACTACGAGCAGTACTTC
CASSLTRGDYEQYF
>TRBV6-5|NA|TRBJ2-1|NA
TGTGCCAGCAGTTACGACTATGAGCAGTTCTTC
CASSYDYEQFF
>TRBV10-2|NA|TRBJ2-7|NA
TGCGCCAGCAGGGCGGGAACAGGGTCCTACGAGCAGTACTTC
CASRAGTGSYEQYF
>TRBV9|NA|TRBJ2-3|NA
TGTGCCAGCAGCCCCTTCGGGGGCAGTACAGATACGCAGTATTTT
CASSPFGGSTDTQYF
>TRBV12-2|NA|TRBJ2-6|NA
TGTGCAAGTCGCGTCCCGACCTCCACACAAAGTCGGGCCAACGTCCTGACTTTC
CASRVPTSTQSRANVLTF
>TRBV7-2|NA|TRBJ1-5|NA
TGTGCCAGCATGGGGGCCGGGTCCCAGCATTTT
CASMGAGSQHF
>TRBV6-6|TRBD1|TRBJ2-1|NA
TGTGCCAGCAGCCTGGACAGGGGCAATGAGCAGTTCTTC
CASSLDRGNEQFF
>TRBV5-4|NA|TRBJ1-1|NA
TGTGCCAGCAGCTTGACAGGCCAGAACACTGAAGCTTTCTTT
CASSLTGQNTEAFF
>TRBV9|NA|TRBJ1-2|NA
TGTGCCAGCAGCGTGGGACACAACTATGGCTACACCTTC
CASSVGHNYGYTF
>TRBV19|TRBD2|TRBJ2-7|NA
TGTGCCAGTAGTATACGGGGAGGGAACGAGCAGTACTTC
CASSIRGGNEQYF
>TRBV9|TRBD1|TRBJ1-5|few
TGTGCCAGCAACCGACCCCAGGGGGCGAAGGGCAATCAGCCCCAGCATTTT
CASNRPQGAKGNQPQHF